A single sample gave rise to the 27 T cell receptor beta chains below, sequenced in a study of graft-versus-host responses after intestinal transplantation. What these receptors recognize is not known. Here immunoSEQ multiplex PCR was the method, and the copy in TCRdb shows in-frame clones only, minus some. The sample yields about 130,000 clones, around nine tenths seen once. Source: unstimulated CD4+ T cells sorted from spleen or lymph node cells, taken before intestinal transplant. Source of these receptors: a human donor who received an intestinal transplant.

The CDR3 reads CASSLGQSGILNYGYTF. CDR3 DNA: TGCGCCAGCAGCTTGGGTCAATCGGGGATCCTTAACTATGGCTACACCTTC. The chain is built from TRBV5-1 and TRBJ1-2; D not certain. Germline V lookup: CDR1 SGHRS, CDR2 YFSETQ. This CDR3 region has 17 residues. Deletions cut 0 bases from V and 1 base from J, with 16 bases between.

The rearrangement joins TRBV7-2 to TRBJ2-2; TRBD1 aligns across 8 bases. J gave up 3 bases and V 3 bases, and 3 bases lay outside the gene matches. Germline CDR1 reads SGHTA; CDR2 reads FQGNSA. This CDR3 region has 15 residues. CDR3 sequence reads: CASSFVTGDTGELFF. The CDR3 DNA follows: TGTGCCAGCAGCTTCGTGACAGGGGACACCGGGGAGCTGTTTTTT.

This chain links TRBV19 with TRBJ2-7; TRBD1 matches at 8 bases. V trimming: 5 bases; J trimming: 6 bases; junction bases outside the gene matches: 9. The V gene's germline CDR1 is LNHDA and CDR2 SQIVND (reference sequence). CDR3 length: 14 amino acids. DNA for the CDR3: TGTGCCAGTAGTGTATCTGCAGGGGGCGGCGAGCAGTACTTC. Translated, it gives CASSVSAGGGEQYF.

V is TRBV4-1 and J is TRBJ1-2; 8 bases are a match to TRBD1. The junction had 5 bases not matched to a gene; V was cut back by 1 base and J by 1 base. CDR1 and CDR2 (germline): MGHRA, YSYEKL. This CDR3 is built from 16 residues. This CDR3 reads CASSQGRTGSNYGYTF. The CDR3 DNA reads as TGCGCCAGCAGCCAAGGGCGGACAGGGAGTAACTATGGCTACACCTTC.

The rearrangement uses TRBV5-1 and TRBJ1-2; 7 bases map to TRBD1. V shed 0 bases, J shed 4 bases, and the junction held 6 bases outside the gene matches. CDR3 length: 15 amino acids. Germline V CDR1 and CDR2: SGHRS, YFSETQ. CDR3 in DNA: TGCGCCAGCAGCTTGGCGGGCAGGGGGGCCTATGGCTACACCTTC. As protein: CASSLAGRGAYGYTF.

The J gene is TRBJ2-5, the V gene TRBV11-2, with D unclear. Trimming took off 1 base at V and 5 bases at J, with 8 bases between the two ends. This CDR3 has 13 amino acids. Looked up from germline, CDR1 is SGHAT and CDR2 is FQNNGV. The CDR3 bases are TGTGCCAGCAGCTTAGGGTCTCAGGAGACCCAGTACTTC. Encoded protein: CASSLGSQETQYF.

The V call is TRBV14, the J call TRBJ2-7; maybe TRBD2 (5 bases). Germline CDR1 SGHDN, CDR2 FVKESK. This CDR3 comprises 13 residues. V lost 1 base, J lost 1 base, and 5 bases lay in between. CDR3 sequence reads: CASSQAGSYEQYF. The DNA for the CDR3 is TGTGCCAGCAGCCAAGCGGGGTCCTACGAGCAGTACTTC.

The chain couples TRBV7-9 to TRBJ2-7; D ambiguous. Trimming shortened V by 1 base and J by 1 base, and 5 bases separated the two germline ends. CDR3 length: 13 amino acids. Germline CDR1 is SEHNR and CDR2 is FQNEAQ (reference sequence). The CDR3 DNA is TGTGCCAGCAGCTTAGGGCCTTCCTACGAGCAGTACTTC. Translating it yields CASSLGPSYEQYF.

This chain links TRBV28 with TRBJ2-3, with D perhaps TRBD1 (5 bases). Germline assignment: CDR1 MDHEN and CDR2 SYDVKM. V lost 6 bases to trimming and J lost 6 bases, with 25 bases between them. The CDR3 totals 17 residues. CDR3 sequence: CASSSPVGRPPGDTQYF. DNA for the CDR3: TGTGCCAGCAGCTCCCCGGTGGGCCGTCCCCCAGGGGATACGCAGTATTTT.

J is TRBJ1-1 and V is TRBV7-8; a weak D match, TRBD1 (5 bases). The CDR3 covers 15 residues. The germline V and J ends were trimmed by 4 bases and 11 bases, with 23 bases remaining between them. Germline-derived CDR1 and CDR2 are SGHVS and FQNEAQ. The CDR3 is CASSSEVGSWGSAFF. The CDR3 nucleotides read TGTGCCAGCAGCTCAGAGGTCGGATCGTGGGGGAGTGCTTTCTTT.

The chain recombines TRBV5-4 with TRBJ2-7; D remains ambiguous. V dropped 2 bases and J dropped 2 bases, with 11 bases sitting between them. The germline gives CDR1 SGHNT, CDR2 YYREEE (reference sequence). The CDR3 consists of 14 residues. CDR3 region: CASSFQTEAYEQYF. CDR3 nucleotide sequence: TGTGCCAGCAGCTTTCAGACTGAAGCCTACGAGCAGTACTTC.

The chain is built from TRBV14 and TRBJ1-5, with D unresolved. Germline CDR1 SGHDN, CDR2 FVKESK. This CDR3 is 13 amino acids long. The ends were cut back, 5 bases at V and 5 bases at J, with 10 bases in the middle. The CDR3 DNA follows: TGTGCCAGCAGCAAGGAGGGATATCAGCCCCAGCATTTT. It yields the protein CASSKEGYQPQHF.

In this sample, this clone turned up a few times. CDR3 region: CASSRDIYGYTF. Here the CDR3 DNA reads TGTGCCAGCAGCCGGGACATCTATGGCTACACCTTC. V and J are TRBV5-8 and TRBJ1-2; perhaps TRBD1 as D (6 bases). V lost 4 bases and J lost 4, with 8 bases in between. Per germline, CDR1 SGHTS and CDR2 YDEGEE. This CDR3 has 12 amino acids.

V gene TRBV7-9 combines with J gene TRBJ2-2; 7 bases match TRBD2. V lost 5 bases, J lost 3 bases, and 3 bases stayed unmatched. CDR1 and CDR2 (germline): SEHNR, FQNEAQ (reference sequence). The CDR3 contains 14 residues. The CDR3 loop is CASSRAGYTGELFF. The DNA of the CDR3 is TGTGCCAGCAGCCGAGCGGGATACACCGGGGAGCTGTTTTTT. Based on the CDR3 plus reference TRBV7-9 and TRBJ2-2, the full variable domain is DTGVSQNPRHKITKRGQNVTFRCDPISEHNRLYWYRQTLGQGPEFLTYFQNEAQLEKSRLLSDRFSAERPKGSFSTLEIQRTEQGDSAMYLCASSRAGYTGELFFGEGSRLTVL.

The V gene is TRBV2, the J gene TRBJ1-5, with D unresolved. The germline V and J ends were trimmed by 0 bases and 3 bases, with 9 bases remaining between them. CDR3 length: 15 amino acids. The germline V gene has CDR1 SNHLY and CDR2 FYNNEI. The CDR3: CASSEAGESNQPQHF. In DNA form, the CDR3 reads TGTGCCAGCAGTGAAGCCGGTGAATCCAATCAGCCCCAGCATTTT.

This clone was seen only once. The chain couples TRBV5-6 to TRBJ1-2; 7 bases line up with TRBD1. The CDR3 runs to 16 residues. The V gene end was trimmed by 2 bases and the J gene end by 1 base; junction bases not matched to a gene: 8. The germline V gene has CDR1 SGHDT and CDR2 YYEEEE. CDR3 DNA: TGTGCCAGCAGCTTTCCGGGACAGACTTTTAACTATGGCTACACCTTC. As protein: CASSFPGQTFNYGYTF.

The V gene is TRBV5-1, the J gene TRBJ1-1; the match to TRBD1 covers 7 bases. The CDR3 length is 14 residues. V shed 5 bases and J 10 bases; nucleotides not matched to a gene: 14. Germline CDR1 and CDR2: SGHRS and YFSETQ. CDR3 DNA: TGCGCCAGCAGATCCGACAGGGTATGGTGGAGAGCTTTCTTT. This gives the protein CASRSDRVWWRAFF.

This chain links TRBV6-1 with TRBJ1-1, with 7 positions matching TRBD1. J gave up 0 bases and V 6 bases, and 1 base lay outside the gene matches. Germline V CDR1 and CDR2: MNHNS, SASEGT. This CDR3 is built from 13 residues. CDR3 in DNA: TGTGCCAGCAGGGGACAGTTGAACACTGAAGCTTTCTTT. It codes for CASRGQLNTEAFF.

The rearrangement joins TRBV7-3 to TRBJ2-5; the match to TRBD1 covers 7 bases. V was pared by 1 base and J by 2 bases, with 4 bases of the junction left unmatched. Germline assignment: CDR1 SGHTA and CDR2 FQGTGA. This CDR3 has 15 residues. The CDR3 is CASSLNGRGQETQYF. The CDR3 nucleotides are TGTGCCAGCAGCTTAAATGGCAGGGGGCAAGAGACCCAGTACTTC.

The V gene is TRBV7-9, the J gene TRBJ2-1, with 12 bases matching TRBD2. V lost 4 bases to trimming and J lost 4 bases; unmatched junction nucleotides: 2. Germline V gene lookup returns CDR1 SEHNR and CDR2 FQNEAQ (reference sequence). This CDR3 spans 15 amino acids. The CDR3 bases are TGTGCCAGCAGCTCCGGGACTAGCGGGTACAATGAGCAGTTCTTC. Amino acids: CASSSGTSGYNEQFF.

This chain links TRBV11-3 with TRBJ2-3; 13 bases fit TRBD2. With 5 bases clipped from V and 6 bases from J, the junction kept 8 bases outside the gene matches. Germline V gene sequence: CDR1 SGHNT, CDR2 YENEEA. This CDR3 is 16 amino acids long. The DNA of the CDR3 is TGTGCCAGCAGCCGCAGACTAGCGGGAGGAGTGGATACGCAGTATTTT. This codes for CASSRRLAGGVDTQYF. Based on the CDR3 plus reference TRBV11-3 and TRBJ2-3, the full variable domain is EAGVVQSPRYKIIEKKQPVAFWCNPISGHNTLYWYLQNLGQGPELLIRYENEEAVDDSQLPKDRFSAERLKGVDSTLKIQPAELGDSAVYLCASSRRLAGGVDTQYFGPGTRLTVL.

The genes are TRBV7-2 and TRBJ2-3; either TRBD1 or TRBD2 may fit D (5 bases each). The V gene's germline CDR1 is SGHTA and CDR2 FQGNSA. The CDR3 has 16 residues. V was clipped by 1 base and J by 0 bases, with 11 bases between them. In DNA form, the CDR3 reads TGTGCCAGCAGCTTAGTTGGGACCTCTAGCACAGATACGCAGTATTTT. Amino acids: CASSLVGTSSTDTQYF.

About this clone itself: In the same sample, other DNA sequences code for this CDR3. The J gene is TRBJ1-5, the V gene TRBV5-1; no clear D. With 0 bases removed from V and 2 bases from J, the gap between germline ends came to 3 bases. This CDR3 is 13 amino acids long. CDR1 and CDR2 from the germline V gene are SGHRS and YFSETQ. The chain's CDR3 is CASSLAGNQPQHF. In DNA, the CDR3 is TGCGCCAGCAGCTTGGCCGGCAATCAGCCCCAGCATTTT.

This clone has only a few counts. The chain is built from TRBV2 and TRBJ2-3; 8 bases are a match to TRBD2. Germline-derived CDR1 and CDR2 are SNHLY and FYNNEI. The CDR3 runs to 14 residues. J was trimmed by 5 bases and V by 3 bases; bases with no gene match: 4. The CDR3 region has the DNA TGTGCCAGCAGTGAGGGTCTAGCGGGAGATACGCAGTATTTT. Protein: CASSEGLAGDTQYF.

This rearrangement joins TRBV2 to TRBJ1-6, with TRBD1 matching over 7 bases. J was trimmed by 5 bases and V by 7 bases; bases with no gene match: 5. CDR3 size: 14 residues. The germline V gene has CDR1 SNHLY and CDR2 FYNNEI. The CDR3 loop reads CASKLQGNNSPLHF. The CDR3 DNA reads TGTGCCAGCAAACTACAGGGGAATAATTCACCCCTCCACTTT.

This clone was observed a handful of times. Distinct nucleotide sequences in the sample also encode this CDR3. The CDR3 here is CASSIDRVQPQHF. The CDR3 DNA follows: TGTGCCAGTAGTATAGATCGGGTTCAGCCCCAGCATTTT. The V gene is TRBV19, the J gene TRBJ1-5; D is unclear. Trimming shortened V by 0 bases and J by 6 bases, and 6 bases separated the two germline ends. This CDR3 has 13 residues. CDR1 and CDR2 from the germline V gene are LNHDA and SQIVND (reference sequence).

This chain uses TRBV12-2 with TRBJ2-5; TRBD2 is the table's D call and was not checked against the DNA. TRBV12-2 is a pseudogene segment. This CDR3 has 13 residues. CDR3 sequence: CADPREGKETQYF. The DNA for the CDR3 is TGTGCAGATCCCCGGGAGGGGAAAGAGACCCAGTACTTC.